This TCR beta chain was captured by sequencing in a study of CD8 T cells in Susac syndrome. The CDR3 consists of 16 residues. CDR1 and CDR2 from the germline V gene are LNHNV and YYDKDF (reference sequence). V was pared by 0 bases and J by 3 bases, with 15 bases between. A quantity of about 0.5 to 1 ug RNA underwent reverse transcription using random hexamers. Amplification of TCR beta CDR3 spanned 54 Vbeta and 13 Jbeta via immunoSEQ multiplex PCR. TCRdb reprocessed the immunoSEQ multiplex PCR reads with MiXCR, giving one entry per CDR3 protein. The top ten hold less than 0.2% of the sample, which has about 300,000 distinct CDR3 sequences, about 88% seen once. Sequencing of TCR beta, carried out with a high-throughput approach, was applied to CD8+ and CD4+ T cells from the blood. TEMRA cells were FACS-enriched, with CD8+ and CD4+ T cells isolated negatively.

This chain joins TRBV15 and TRBJ2-7; the D gene is possibly TRBD1 (6 bases). The sequence derives from a human donor with multiple sclerosis. Sequencing was carried out using CD8+ T cells from PBMCs. The CDR3 protein is CATSRDKTGSLYEQYF. The CDR3 coding sequence is TGTGCCACCAGCAGAGATAAAACAGGGTCTCTCTACGAGCAGTACTTC.